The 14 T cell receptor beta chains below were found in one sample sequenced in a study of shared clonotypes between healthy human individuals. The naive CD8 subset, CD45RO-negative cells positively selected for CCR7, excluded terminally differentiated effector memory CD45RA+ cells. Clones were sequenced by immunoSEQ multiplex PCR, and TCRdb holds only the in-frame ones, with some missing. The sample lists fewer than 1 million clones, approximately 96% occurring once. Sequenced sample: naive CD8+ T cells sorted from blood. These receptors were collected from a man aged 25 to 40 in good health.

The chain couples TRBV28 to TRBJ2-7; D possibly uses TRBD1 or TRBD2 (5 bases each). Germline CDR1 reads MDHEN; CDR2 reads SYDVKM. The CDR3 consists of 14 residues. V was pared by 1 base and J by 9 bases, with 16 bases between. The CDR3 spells CASSLSGSEDSQYF. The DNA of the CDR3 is TGTGCCAGCAGTTTATCAGGGAGCGAAGACTCGCAGTACTTC.

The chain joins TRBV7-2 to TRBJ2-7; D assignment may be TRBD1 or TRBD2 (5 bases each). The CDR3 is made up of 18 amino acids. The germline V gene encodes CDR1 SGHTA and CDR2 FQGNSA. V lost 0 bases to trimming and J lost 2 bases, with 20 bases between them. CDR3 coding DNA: TGTGCCAGCAGCTTAGCCAACCCCCGGGACCGTAAGGCCTACGAGCAGTACTTC. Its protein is CASSLANPRDRKAYEQYF.

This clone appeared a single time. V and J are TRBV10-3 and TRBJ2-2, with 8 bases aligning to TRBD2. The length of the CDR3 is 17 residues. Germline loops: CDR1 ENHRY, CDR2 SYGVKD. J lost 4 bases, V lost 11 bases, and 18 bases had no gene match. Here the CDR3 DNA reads TGTGCCTTATCTCCCACTGACACTAGCGGAGCCACCGGGGAGCTGTTTTTT. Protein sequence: CALSPTDTSGATGELFF.

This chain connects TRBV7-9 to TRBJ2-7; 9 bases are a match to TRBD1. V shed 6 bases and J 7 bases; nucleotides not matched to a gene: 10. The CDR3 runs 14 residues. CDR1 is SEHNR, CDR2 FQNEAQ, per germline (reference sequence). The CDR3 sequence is CASRPGQGEVEQYF. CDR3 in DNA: TGTGCCAGCAGGCCGGGACAGGGAGAAGTGGAGCAGTACTTC.

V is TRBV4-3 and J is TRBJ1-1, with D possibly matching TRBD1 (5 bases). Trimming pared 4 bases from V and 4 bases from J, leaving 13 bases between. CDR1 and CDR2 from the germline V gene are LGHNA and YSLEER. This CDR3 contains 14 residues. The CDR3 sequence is CASSPDSVSTEAFF. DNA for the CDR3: TGCGCCAGCAGCCCAGACAGTGTGAGCACTGAAGCTTTCTTT.

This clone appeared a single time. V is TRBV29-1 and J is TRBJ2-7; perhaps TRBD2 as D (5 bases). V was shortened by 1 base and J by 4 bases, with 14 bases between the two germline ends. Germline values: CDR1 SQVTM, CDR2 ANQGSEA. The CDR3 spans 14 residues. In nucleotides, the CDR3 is TGCAGCGTTGAAGTCTCTAGCCATCCGTACGAGCAGTACTTC. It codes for CSVEVSSHPYEQYF.

CDR3 DNA sequence: TGTGCCAGCAGCGTAGGGGAAGCGGGAGGAGGATTTGAGACCCAGTACTTC. Translated: CASSVGEAGGGFETQYF. This chain joins TRBV9 and TRBJ2-5; 9 bases map to TRBD2. V trimming: 0 bases; J trimming: 5 bases; junction bases outside the gene matches: 11. This CDR3 comprises 17 residues. Germline-derived CDR1 and CDR2 are SGDLS and YYNGEE.

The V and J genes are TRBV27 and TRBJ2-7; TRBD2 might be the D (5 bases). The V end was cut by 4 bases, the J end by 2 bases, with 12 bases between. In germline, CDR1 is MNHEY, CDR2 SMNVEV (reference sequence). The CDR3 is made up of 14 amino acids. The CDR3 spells CASSSTRTTYEQYF. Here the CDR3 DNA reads TGTGCCAGCAGTTCCACTAGAACCACCTACGAGCAGTACTTC.

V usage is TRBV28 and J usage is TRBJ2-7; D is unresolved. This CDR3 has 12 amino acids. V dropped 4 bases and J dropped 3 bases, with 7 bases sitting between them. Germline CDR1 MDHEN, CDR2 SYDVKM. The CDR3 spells CASSSYLYEQYF. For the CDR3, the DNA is TGTGCCAGCAGTTCATACCTCTACGAGCAGTACTTC.

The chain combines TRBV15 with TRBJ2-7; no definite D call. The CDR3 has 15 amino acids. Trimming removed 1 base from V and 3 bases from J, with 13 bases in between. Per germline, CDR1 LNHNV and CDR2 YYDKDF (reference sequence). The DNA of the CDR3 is TGTGCCACCAGCAGAGTTTACCCCCACGACTACGAGCAGTACTTC. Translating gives CATSRVYPHDYEQYF. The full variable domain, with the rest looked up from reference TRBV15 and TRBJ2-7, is DAMVIQNPRYQVTQFGKPVTLSCSQTLNHNVMYWYQQKSSQAPKLLFHYYDKDFNNEADTPDNFQSRRPNTSFCFLDIRSPGLGDTAMYLCATSRVYPHDYEQYFGPGTRLTVT.

DNA of the CDR3: TGCGCCAGCAGTGAGCCCCGACAGGGGCGTTTTTTGTTCACTGAAGCTTTCTTT. As protein: CASSEPRQGRFLFTEAFF. This chain connects TRBV10-2 to TRBJ1-1; 8 bases fit TRBD1. V lost 2 bases, J lost 4 bases, and 15 bases stayed unmatched. Germline assignment: CDR1 WSHSY and CDR2 SAAADI. This CDR3 comprises 18 residues.

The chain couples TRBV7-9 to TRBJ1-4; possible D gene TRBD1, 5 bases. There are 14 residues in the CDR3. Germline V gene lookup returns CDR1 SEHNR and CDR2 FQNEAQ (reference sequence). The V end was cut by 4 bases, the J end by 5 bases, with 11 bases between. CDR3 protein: CASSSRDPNEKLFF. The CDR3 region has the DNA TGTGCCAGCAGCTCCCGGGACCCGAATGAAAAACTGTTTTTT.

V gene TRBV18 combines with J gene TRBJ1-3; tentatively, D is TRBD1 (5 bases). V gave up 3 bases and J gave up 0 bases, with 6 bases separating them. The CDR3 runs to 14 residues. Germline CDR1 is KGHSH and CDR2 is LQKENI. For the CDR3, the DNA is TGTGCCAGCTCACCTGGACACTCTGGAAACACCATATATTTT. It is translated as CASSPGHSGNTIYF.

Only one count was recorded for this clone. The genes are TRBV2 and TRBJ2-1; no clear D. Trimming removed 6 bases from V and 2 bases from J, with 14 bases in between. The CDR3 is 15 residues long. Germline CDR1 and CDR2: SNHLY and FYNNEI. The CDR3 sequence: CASSSRDAPYNEQFF. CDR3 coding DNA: TGTGCCAGCAGCTCAAGGGATGCCCCCTACAATGAGCAGTTCTTC.